These 30 T cell receptor beta chains came from one sample sequenced in a study of graft-versus-host responses after intestinal transplantation. The assay was immunoSEQ multiplex PCR, and TCRdb's table has in-frame clones only and misses some. Counted here are about 90,000 clones, about 95% occurring once; the ten biggest clones make up approximately 0.19%. No antigen has been identified for these receptors. The sequenced sample was unstimulated CD4+ T cells sorted from spleen or lymph node cells, obtained before transplant. The receptor source for this set is a human donor who was the organ donor for an intestinal transplant.

As for this clone: This same CDR3 is encoded by further DNA sequences in the sample. The V and J genes are TRBV7-3 and TRBJ2-7; D may be TRBD1 (6 bases). CDR1 and CDR2 (germline): SGHTA, FQGTGA. Deletions cut 0 bases from V and 6 bases from J, with 9 bases between. The CDR3 extends over 13 amino acids. CDR3: CASSLTATGEQYF. DNA of the CDR3: TGTGCCAGCAGCTTAACGGCGACAGGCGAGCAGTACTTC.

The gene calls are TRBV4-2 and TRBJ1-3; 8 bases are shared with TRBD1. V was clipped by 1 base and J by 0 bases; unmatched bases: 2. CDR3 length: 16 residues. Germline CDR1 LGHNA, CDR2 YNFKEQ. The CDR3 sequence: CASSQVTGGSGNTIYF. CDR3 nucleotide sequence: TGTGCCAGCAGCCAAGTCACAGGGGGCTCTGGAAACACCATATATTTT.

The chain couples TRBV5-1 to TRBJ1-3; D remains ambiguous. The ends were cut back, 0 bases at V and 1 base at J, with 14 bases in the middle. Germline values: CDR1 SGHRS, CDR2 YFSETQ. The CDR3 extends over 17 amino acids. CDR3 nucleotide sequence: TGCGCCAGCAGCTTGGCAGCCAGAGTCAGATCTGGAAACACCATATATTTT. This encodes CASSLAARVRSGNTIYF.

The chain joins TRBV5-5 to TRBJ2-6; D call uncertain. Per germline, CDR1 SGHKS and CDR2 YYEKEE (reference sequence). Trimming took 3 bases from V and 2 from J, leaving 3 bases between them. The CDR3 runs 13 residues. CDR3 loop: CASSSTGANVLTF. In DNA, the CDR3 is TGTGCCAGCAGCTCAACTGGGGCCAACGTCCTGACTTTC.

This clone was observed a single time. The rearrangement uses TRBV28 and TRBJ2-5; a possible D gene is TRBD2 (5 bases). Germline V lookup: CDR1 MDHEN, CDR2 SYDVKM. CDR3 length equals 16 residues. The V end was cut by 5 bases, the J end by 0 bases, with 16 bases between. The CDR3, as DNA: TGTGCCAGCAGTCCATCCGGGAAACGGTACCAAGAGACCCAGTACTTC. This encodes CASSPSGKRYQETQYF.

In DNA form, the CDR3 reads TGTGCCAGCAGCTTAGCTGGGTTGGGGGGCGGAAACATTCAGTACTTC. Protein: CASSLAGLGGGNIQYF. This chain connects TRBV7-9 to TRBJ2-4, with D perhaps matching TRBD1 or TRBD2 (6 bases each). With 0 bases removed from V and 6 bases from J, the gap between germline ends came to 15 bases. The CDR3 contains 16 residues. The germline CDR1 and CDR2 sequences are SEHNR and FQNEAQ (reference sequence).

The gene calls are TRBV27 and TRBJ1-5; 7 positions match TRBD1. V dropped 4 bases and J dropped 6; count of bases not matched to a gene: 9. The CDR3 loop spans 15 amino acids. Germline lookup yields CDR1 MNHEY and CDR2 SMNVEV (reference sequence). The CDR3 reads CASSSTGPGPQPQHF. The DNA for the CDR3 is TGTGCCAGCAGTTCGACAGGGCCGGGTCCTCAGCCCCAGCATTTT.

This chain uses TRBV30 with TRBJ2-3; D not resolved. Germline CDR1 is GTSNPN and CDR2 is SVGIG (reference sequence). This CDR3 comprises 13 residues. Deletions cut 3 bases from V and 2 bases from J, with 9 bases between. The CDR3 DNA reads as TGTGCCTGGAGCCGGTCCTTCACAGATACGCAGTATTTT. As protein: CAWSRSFTDTQYF.

The chain links TRBV7-2 to TRBJ2-7, with D perhaps given as TRBD1 or TRBD2 (5 bases each). The CDR3 runs 14 residues. CDR1 is SGHTA, CDR2 FQGNSA, per germline. Trimming shortened V by 3 bases and J by 4 bases, and 13 bases separated the two germline ends. The CDR3 is CASSFRDQIYEQYF. The CDR3 DNA follows: TGTGCCAGCAGCTTCCGGGACCAGATTTACGAGCAGTACTTC.

The CDR3 loop reads CASSLAGPKQPQHF. The DNA for the CDR3 is TGTGCCAGCAGCTTAGCGGGCCCTAAGCAGCCCCAGCATTTT. The V and J genes are TRBV7-9 and TRBJ1-5, with D unresolved. This CDR3 is built from 14 residues. Trimming took off 0 bases at V and 7 bases at J, with 10 bases between the two ends. From germline, CDR1 is SEHNR and CDR2 FQNEAQ (reference sequence). The full variable domain, in which reference TRBV7-9 and TRBJ1-5 provide the parts outside the CDR3, is DTGVSQNPRHKITKRGQNVTFRCDPISEHNRLYWYRQTLGQGPEFLTYFQNEAQLEKSRLLSDRFSAERPKGSFSTLEIQRTEQGDSAMYLCASSLAGPKQPQHFGDGTRLSIL.

A single count supports this clone. The chain uses TRBV2 and TRBJ2-7; D might be TRBD2 (5 bases). The V and J ends lost 6 bases and 3 bases respectively, with 15 bases between them. Germline V gives CDR1 SNHLY, CDR2 FYNNEI. CDR3 length: 14 amino acids. The CDR3 spells CASSPRSGNYEQYF. The CDR3 bases are TGTGCCAGCAGCCCCAGGTCGGGAAACTACGAGCAGTACTTC. Supplemented by reference TRBV2 and TRBJ2-7, the full variable domain reads EPEVTQTPSHQVTQMGQEVILRCVPISNHLYFYWYRQILGQKVEFLVSFYNNEISEKSEIFDDQFSVERPDGSNFTLKIRSTKLEDSAMYFCASSPRSGNYEQYFGPGTRLTVT.

V and J are TRBV28 and TRBJ1-6, with D possibly matching TRBD1 (5 bases). Germline V gives CDR1 MDHEN, CDR2 SYDVKM. The CDR3 has 16 amino acids. Trimming removed 5 bases from V and 8 bases from J, with 19 bases in between. CDR3 coding DNA: TGTGCCAGCAGTATCGCGTCGGGGGTTGGGGATTCACCCCTCCACTTT. Its protein is CASSIASGVGDSPLHF.

The rearrangement joins TRBV18 to TRBJ2-7; 7 nucleotides agree with TRBD1. Germline CDR1 KGHSH, CDR2 LQKENI. This CDR3 has 14 residues. V lost 0 bases to trimming and J lost 2 bases; unmatched junction nucleotides: 1. CDR3 bases: TGTGCCAGCTCACCACCGACAGGGACCTACGAGCAGTACTTC. It translates to CASSPPTGTYEQYF.

This chain uses TRBV5-1 with TRBJ2-7, with TRBD1 as a possible D gene (6 bases). V dropped 7 bases and J dropped 2 bases, with 16 bases sitting between them. This CDR3 region has 14 residues. Per germline, CDR1 SGHRS and CDR2 YFSETQ. The CDR3 loop reads CASRYRDVTYEQYF. The DNA for the CDR3 is TGCGCCAGCCGATACAGGGATGTGACCTACGAGCAGTACTTC. Full variable domain (missing parts from reference TRBV5-1 and TRBJ2-7): KAGVTQTPRYLIKTRGQQVTLSCSPISGHRSVSWYQQTPGQGLQFLFEYFSETQRNKGNFPGRFSGRQFSNSRSEMNVSTLELGDSALYLCASRYRDVTYEQYFGPGTRLTVT.

V and J are TRBV4-2 and TRBJ2-3; 9 bases are shared with TRBD2. Germline CDR1 and CDR2: LGHNA and YNFKEQ. The trim removed 1 base at V and 3 bases at J, leaving 2 bases unmatched. The CDR3 spans 15 residues. The CDR3 loop is CASSQGGLATDTQYF. The CDR3 DNA follows: TGTGCCAGCAGCCAAGGGGGACTAGCAACAGATACGCAGTATTTT.

The chain carries TRBV28 and TRBJ2-7; D is ambiguous. The ends were cut back, 7 bases at V and 5 bases at J, with 9 bases in the middle. Germline CDR1 reads MDHEN; CDR2 reads SYDVKM. CDR3 length: 11 amino acids. The CDR3 sequence is CASTLSHEQYF. The DNA for the CDR3 is TGTGCCAGCACCCTAAGCCACGAGCAGTACTTC.

The gene calls are TRBV5-4 and TRBJ2-1, with a possible D match to TRBD1 (6 bases). CDR3 length: 16 amino acids. Trimming stripped 4 bases from V and 6 bases from J, with 20 bases between. From germline, CDR1 is SGHNT and CDR2 YYREEE (reference sequence). CDR3 in amino acids: CASSLRGRLTVNEQFF. The CDR3 nucleotides read TGTGCCAGCAGCCTTAGGGGGAGACTAACAGTCAATGAGCAGTTCTTC.

The J gene is TRBJ1-6, the V gene TRBV18; tentative D call: TRBD1 (5 bases). Germline values: CDR1 KGHSH, CDR2 LQKENI. Trimming left V 3 bases short and J 13 bases short, with 16 bases between. The CDR3 loop spans 14 amino acids. This chain's CDR3 is CASSPDRVGSPLHF. CDR3 nucleotides: TGTGCCAGCTCACCTGACAGAGTAGGTTCGCCCCTCCACTTT.

V is TRBV20-1 and J is TRBJ2-7; D assignment may be TRBD1 or TRBD2 (5 bases each). This CDR3 spans 11 amino acids. Trimming took off 0 bases at V and 12 bases at J, with 12 bases between the two ends. Germline V CDR1 and CDR2: DFQATT, SNEGSKA (reference sequence). CDR3 amino acids: CSARDPGPPYF. The CDR3 bases are TGCAGTGCTAGAGATCCGGGACCCCCGTACTTC.

The rearrangement links TRBV5-4 to TRBJ1-1; TRBD1 is a possible D gene (6 bases). The CDR3 extends over 14 amino acids. V lost 1 base and J 0 bases, leaving 7 bases between the germline ends. Germline-derived CDR1 and CDR2 are SGHNT and YYREEE (reference sequence). The CDR3 region is CASSLTGMNTEAFF. DNA for the CDR3: TGTGCCAGCAGCTTGACAGGGATGAACACTGAAGCTTTCTTT. The entire variable domain, with the rest obtained from reference TRBV5-4 and TRBJ1-1, is as follows: ETGVTQSPTHLIKTRGQQVTLRCSSQSGHNTVSWYQQALGQGPQFIFQYYREEENGRGNFPPRFSGLQFPNYSSELNVNALELDDSALYLCASSLTGMNTEAFFGQGTRLTVV.

V and J are TRBV28 and TRBJ2-3, with D maybe TRBD2 (7 bases). The CDR3 length is 15 residues. The V gene's germline CDR1 is MDHEN and CDR2 SYDVKM. V lost 3 bases and J 4 bases, leaving 14 bases between the germline ends. The CDR3, as DNA: TGTGCCAGCAGTTTGGCGGGGGCGGGCGCAGATACGCAGTATTTT. Residues: CASSLAGAGADTQYF.

The chain links TRBV4-1 to TRBJ1-2; D call uncertain. Germline V gene lookup returns CDR1 MGHRA and CDR2 YSYEKL. V lost 4 bases and J lost 4, with 31 bases in between. CDR3 length: 20 residues. CDR3 in DNA: TGCGCCAGCAGCCCGACTCCGGCGGGGAACAGATTCGGGTTTTTCTATGGCTACACCTTC. Protein product: CASSPTPAGNRFGFFYGYTF.

The CDR3 region is CASSETNRDSYGYTF. The CDR3 DNA reads as TGTGCCAGCAGTGAGACGAACCGGGACAGCTATGGCTACACCTTC. The chain uses TRBV2 and TRBJ1-2; the match to TRBD1 covers 7 bases. The CDR3 has 15 residues. Germline loops: CDR1 SNHLY, CDR2 FYNNEI. The junction had 8 bases not matched to a gene; V was cut back by 3 bases and J by 4 bases.

DNA for the CDR3: TGTGCCAGCAGTTACTCGTACTACCAAGAGACCCAGTACTTC. Protein product: CASSYSYYQETQYF. The V gene is TRBV6-5, the J gene TRBJ2-5; the D is unclear. The CDR3 consists of 14 residues. V was clipped by 0 bases and J by 0 bases, with 5 bases between them. Looked up from germline, CDR1 is MNHEY and CDR2 is SVGAGI.

The gene calls are TRBV10-3 and TRBJ1-6; D is ambiguous. The germline V and J ends were trimmed by 0 bases and 2 bases, with 11 bases remaining between them. The CDR3 covers 17 residues. The germline CDR1 and CDR2 sequences are ENHRY and SYGVKD. CDR3 nucleotides: TGTGCCATCAGTGAGTCGAAAGGAGAGACCTATAATTCACCCCTCCACTTT. Its protein is CAISESKGETYNSPLHF.

This clone was detected only once. The rearrangement joins TRBV6-5 to TRBJ1-2, with D maybe TRBD1 (5 bases). Germline V gene data show CDR1 as MNHEY and CDR2 as SVGAGI. Deletions cut 7 bases from V and 1 base from J, with 16 bases between. The CDR3 runs to 15 residues. The CDR3 sequence: CASTTRGDVNYGYTF. The CDR3 region has the DNA TGTGCCAGCACCACAAGGGGAGACGTTAACTATGGCTACACCTTC.

The chain combines TRBV6-6 with TRBJ2-7; 8 nucleotides agree with TRBD1. Germline V lookup: CDR1 MNHNY, CDR2 SVGAGI (reference sequence). This CDR3 region has 14 residues. J gave up 0 bases and V 2 bases, and 0 bases lay outside the gene matches. This chain's CDR3 is CASSYGQGSYEQYF. CDR3 nucleotides: TGTGCCAGCAGTTACGGACAGGGCTCCTACGAGCAGTACTTC.

V is TRBV28 and J is TRBJ1-2, with 7 bases that match TRBD1. The V gene end was trimmed by 11 bases and the J gene end by 8 bases; junction bases not matched to a gene: 14. There are 13 residues in the CDR3. Germline V gene sequence: CDR1 MDHEN, CDR2 SYDVKM. The CDR3 loop reads CAGRPGTVTGYTF. The CDR3 DNA reads TGTGCCGGAAGGCCCGGGACAGTAACAGGCTACACCTTC.

This rearrangement joins TRBV27 to TRBJ2-1; D perhaps matches TRBD2 (5 bases). CDR3 size: 14 residues. CDR1 is MNHEY and CDR2 is SMNVEV in the germline V gene (reference sequence). V dropped 2 bases and J dropped 10 bases, with 15 bases sitting between them. CDR3 sequence: CASSLGGRGKEQFF. The CDR3 DNA reads as TGTGCCAGCAGTTTAGGTGGTCGGGGAAAAGAGCAGTTCTTC.

The V and J genes are TRBV28 and TRBJ2-5; D ambiguous. The V gene lost 7 bases and the J gene lost 2 bases, with 14 bases spanning the gap. CDR1 and CDR2 from the germline V gene are MDHEN and SYDVKM. The CDR3 is 14 amino acids. The CDR3 nucleotides are TGTGCCAGCAACCTCCCCGGGCCGCAAGAGACCCAGTACTTC. It specifies CASNLPGPQETQYF.